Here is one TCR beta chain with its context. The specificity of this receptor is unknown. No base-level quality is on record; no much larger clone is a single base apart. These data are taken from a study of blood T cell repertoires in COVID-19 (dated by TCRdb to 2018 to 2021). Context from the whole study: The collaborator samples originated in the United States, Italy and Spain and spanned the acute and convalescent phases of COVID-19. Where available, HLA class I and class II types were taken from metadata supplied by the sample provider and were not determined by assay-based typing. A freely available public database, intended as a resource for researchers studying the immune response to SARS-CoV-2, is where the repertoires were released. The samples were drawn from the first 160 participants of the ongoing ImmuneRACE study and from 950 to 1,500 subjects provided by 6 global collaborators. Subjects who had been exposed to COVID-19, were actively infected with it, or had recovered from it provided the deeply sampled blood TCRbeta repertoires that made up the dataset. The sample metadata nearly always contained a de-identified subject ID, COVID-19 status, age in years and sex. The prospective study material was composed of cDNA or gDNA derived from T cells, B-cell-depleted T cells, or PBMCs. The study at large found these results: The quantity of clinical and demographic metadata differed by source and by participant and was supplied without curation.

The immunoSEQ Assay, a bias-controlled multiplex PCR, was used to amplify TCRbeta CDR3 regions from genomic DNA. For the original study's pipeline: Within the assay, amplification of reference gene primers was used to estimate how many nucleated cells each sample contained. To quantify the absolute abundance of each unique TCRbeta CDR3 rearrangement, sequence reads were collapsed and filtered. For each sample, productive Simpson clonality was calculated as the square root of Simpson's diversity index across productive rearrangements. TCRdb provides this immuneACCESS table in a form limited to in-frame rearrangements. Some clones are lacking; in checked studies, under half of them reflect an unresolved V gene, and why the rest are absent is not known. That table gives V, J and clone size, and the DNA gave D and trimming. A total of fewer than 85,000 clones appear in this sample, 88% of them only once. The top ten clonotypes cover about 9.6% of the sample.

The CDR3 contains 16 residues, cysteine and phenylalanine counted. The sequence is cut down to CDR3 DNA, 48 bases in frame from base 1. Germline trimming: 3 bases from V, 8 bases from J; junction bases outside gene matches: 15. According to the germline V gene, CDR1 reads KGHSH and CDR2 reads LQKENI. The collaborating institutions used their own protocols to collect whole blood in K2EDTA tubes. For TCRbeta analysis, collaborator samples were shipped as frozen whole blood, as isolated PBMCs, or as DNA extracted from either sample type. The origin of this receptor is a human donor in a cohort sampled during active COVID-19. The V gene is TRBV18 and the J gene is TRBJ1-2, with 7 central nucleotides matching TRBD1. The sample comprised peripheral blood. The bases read TGTGCCAGCTCACCGGGGACAGACCCTTTTAGGTCCGGCTACACCTTC. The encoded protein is CASSPGTDPFRSGYTF.